This note documents a single T cell receptor (beta chain) sequence. Per the germline V gene, CDR1 is KGHSH and CDR2 is LQKENI. This CDR3 is built from 14 residues. Trimming at V came to 2 bases and at J to 7 bases, leaving 3 bases not matched to a gene. Per the authors' pipeline: Amplification of reference gene primers was used by the study to estimate nucleated cell counts. The repertoire was sequenced with immunoSEQ multiplex PCR; TCRdb's copy has only in-frame clones and lacks some. V and J calls and clone size are copied from that table; D and trimming were computed from the DNA. The table has about 180,000 clones, 80% to 85% seen once. This sample was taken from a study of blood T cell repertoires in COVID-19. Study-level information: COVID-19 samples collected from the United States, Italy and Spain covered acute and convalescent phases. The analysed material was cDNA or gDNA that came from T cells, B-cell-depleted T cells, or PBMCs.

Enrolment of Seattle patients took place during active infection, and they were followed longitudinally. The specimen sequenced was peripheral blood. The rearrangement joins TRBV18 to TRBJ1-5; 9 bases match TRBD1. This receptor was identified in a woman aged 70-85 years with COVID-19, enrolled during active disease. The CDR3 sequence: CASSPDRGEQPQHF. The CDR3 DNA sequence: TGTGCCAGCTCACCAGACAGGGGGGAACAGCCCCAGCATTTT.